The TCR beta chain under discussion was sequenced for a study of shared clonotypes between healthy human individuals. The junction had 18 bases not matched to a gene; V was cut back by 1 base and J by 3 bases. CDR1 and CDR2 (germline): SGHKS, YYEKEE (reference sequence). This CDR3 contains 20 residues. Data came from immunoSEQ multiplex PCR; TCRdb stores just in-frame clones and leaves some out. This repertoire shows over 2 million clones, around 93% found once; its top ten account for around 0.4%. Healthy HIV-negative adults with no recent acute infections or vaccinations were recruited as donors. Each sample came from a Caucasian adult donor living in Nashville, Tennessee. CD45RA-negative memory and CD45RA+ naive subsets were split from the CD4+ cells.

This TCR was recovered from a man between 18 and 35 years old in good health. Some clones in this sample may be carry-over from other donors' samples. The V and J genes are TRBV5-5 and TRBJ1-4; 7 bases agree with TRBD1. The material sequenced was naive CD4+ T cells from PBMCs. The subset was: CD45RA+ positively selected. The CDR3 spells CASSLNNPGLRQGSNEKLFF. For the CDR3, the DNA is TGTGCCAGCAGCTTGAATAACCCGGGTCTCCGACAGGGCTCTAATGAAAAACTGTTTTTT.